Here is one T cell receptor beta chain with its context. Its antigen is still unknown. The entry originates in a study of OX40 agonist ivuxolimab in advanced cancers. Study-level results: Expanded clones were, on average, more numerous in CD8+ T cells than in CD4+.

The V and J ends lost 3 bases and 3 bases, in that order; junction bases with no gene match: 16. The CDR3 length is 19 residues. Germline V gene sequence: CDR1 LNHNV, CDR2 YYDKDF (reference sequence). Produced via immunoSEQ multiplex PCR; TCRdb's table is partial and in-frame only. The repertoire holds some 54,000 clones, 77% seen once, with 5% to 7.5% in the top ten. The receptor's source is an adult with an advanced solid tumor such as melanoma, head and neck, liver or kidney cancer. The chain recombines TRBV15 with TRBJ2-7; the match to TRBD2 covers 11 bases. The source was CD4+ or CD8+ T cells sorted from blood, collected in a trial of the OX40 agonist ivuxolimab. The CDR3 here is CATSRVGQGLTSGGYEQYF. The CDR3 DNA reads TGTGCCACCAGCAGGGTCGGACAGGGGCTTACTAGCGGGGGCTACGAGCAGTACTTC.